This T cell receptor (beta chain) is drawn from a study of early T cells in non-severe SARS-CoV-2 infection (dated by TCRdb to the early 2020s). Some background on the complete study: Bulk RNA from unsorted whole blood was used for TCR sequencing, so alpha and beta chains could not be paired.

The method behind the library was 5' RACE. Sequencer: NextSeq 500. The TCR library protocol attached unique molecular identifiers to individual cDNA molecules to correct for sequencing error and PCR bias. Both TCR alpha and beta chains were sequenced, and tight co-correlation was observed between alpha and beta sequence abundances in each sample. The original pipeline was this. Decombinator V4 was used to perform V gene, J gene and CDR3 annotation of TCR sequences. TCRs were defined as expanded if a significant change between any two time points was detected under a Poisson model with p below 0.0001. TCR abundances were normalised to the total number of TCRs sequenced per sample and expressed as counts per million. VDJdb, accessed on 1 November 2021, was searched for TCRs annotated for CMV, EBV and SARS-CoV-2, and TCRs annotated for more than one antigen were excluded. The public reads were reprocessed in TCRdb via fastp at Q25 and MiXCR, keeping in-frame beta chains. One record per CDR3 amino acid sequence lists the most common genes and DNA. None of the V and J calls come from the authors' own analysis; TCRdb made them. Within this sample are tens of thousands of distinct CDR3 sequences, with around 11% of them counted one time only. The leading ten clones occupy over 1% of the sample.

Findings and caveats that apply to the study as a whole: VDJdb matching was skewed toward anti-spike CD8 responses and likely underestimated virus-specific expansions by missing private and CD4 specificities.

This clonotype was detected a few times. Its antigen is unknown. No qualities accompany the bases; no much larger clone lies one base away. The study was a case-control design nested within a healthcare worker cohort in London, UK, with weekly nasopharyngeal swab PCR tests and blood sampling. Between 23 and 31 March 2020, the week of the UK lockdown, healthcare workers were enrolled and then followed up weekly for as long as 16 weeks. This receptor was taken from an adult who was a healthcare worker with PCR-confirmed SARS-CoV-2 infection or an uninfected control (not recorded which). The donor label of this sample is uncertain. The specimen was whole blood, collected at baseline.

At the DNA level, the sequence is TGTGCCACCAGTGATCCAACCCAGGCGGGCGTCAATGAAAAACTGTTTTTT. Its translation is CATSDPTQAGVNEKLFF. Recombination joined TRBV24-1 with TRBJ1-4, with no confidently assigned D gene. Trimming at the junction amounts to 3 bases on V and 5 bases on J, and the germline ends lie 18 bases apart. The CDR1 and CDR2 encoded by the germline V gene are KGHDR and SFDVKD. Counted from cysteine to phenylalanine, this CDR3 has 17 amino acids. Only CDR3 DNA is held: 51 bases, read in frame from base 1.